A single sample gave rise to the 22 T cell receptor beta chains below, sequenced in a study of OX40 agonist ivuxolimab in advanced cancers. Libraries were constructed by the immunoSEQ multiplex PCR assay. TCRdb re-hosts the immuneACCESS table, in-frame sequences only. Its copies lack some clones; in the studies checked, an unresolved V gene accounts for under half of them, and the cause for the rest is not known. The sample yields roughly 53,000 clones; roughly 84% were counted once. Roughly 12% of the sample is held by the ten biggest clonotypes. Sequences were derived from CD4+ or CD8+ T cells sorted from blood, sampled in a trial of the OX40 agonist ivuxolimab. The receptor set was obtained from an adult with an advanced solid tumor such as melanoma, head and neck, liver or kidney cancer.

This chain links TRBV6-6 with TRBJ1-1; 10 bases fit TRBD1. This CDR3 has 15 residues. V lost 8 bases, J lost 5 bases, and 11 bases stayed unmatched. Germline values: CDR1 MNHNY, CDR2 SVGAGI (reference sequence). This CDR3 reads CASRPGQGGRTEAFF. In DNA, the CDR3 is TGTGCCAGCCGCCCCGGACAGGGGGGGAGGACTGAAGCTTTCTTT.

The rearrangement uses TRBV9 and TRBJ2-3; TRBD2 matches at 11 bases. With 0 bases clipped from V and 0 bases from J, the junction kept 9 bases outside the gene matches. Germline V gene data show CDR1 as SGDLS and CDR2 as YYNGEE. This CDR3 comprises 19 residues. In DNA, the CDR3 is TGTGCCAGCAGCGTAGGTCGTGTGACTAGCGGGATTAGCACAGATACGCAGTATTTT. Translating gives CASSVGRVTSGISTDTQYF.

This rearrangement joins TRBV28 to TRBJ1-1; 7 bases fit TRBD1. V was clipped by 6 bases and J by 4 bases; unmatched bases: 11. The CDR3 has 15 residues. The V gene's germline CDR1 is MDHEN and CDR2 SYDVKM. The CDR3 reads CASSPSQGSGTEAFF. In DNA form, the CDR3 reads TGTGCCAGCAGCCCCTCACAGGGGTCCGGCACTGAAGCTTTCTTT.

The CDR3 protein is CASSYREGQPQHF. CDR3 coding DNA: TGTGCCAGCAGTTACAGGGAGGGTCAGCCCCAGCATTTT. The gene calls are TRBV6-5 and TRBJ1-5; D is ambiguous. V gave up 2 bases and J gave up 6 bases, with 8 bases separating them. Germline V gene lookup returns CDR1 MNHEY and CDR2 SVGAGI. This CDR3 spans 13 amino acids.

The rearrangement joins TRBV27 to TRBJ2-5; D not resolved. This CDR3 comprises 13 residues. CDR1 and CDR2 (germline): MNHEY, SMNVEV (reference sequence). V lost 3 bases and J lost 1, with 6 bases in between. CDR3 residues: CASSFLVQETQYF. The DNA of the CDR3 is TGTGCCAGCAGTTTTCTAGTCCAAGAGACCCAGTACTTC.

The CDR3 DNA follows: TGCAGTGCCTTATATTCTGAGCAGTTCTTC. Its protein product is CSALYSEQFF. The chain links TRBV20-1 to TRBJ2-1; D ambiguous. The CDR3 sequence is 10 residues long. Trimming left V 6 bases short and J 9 bases short, with 9 bases between. Germline CDR1 DFQATT, CDR2 SNEGSKA (reference sequence).

The chain has TRBV7-2 and TRBJ2-7; D is unresolved. V lost 2 bases and J 1 base, leaving 9 bases between the germline ends. Per germline, CDR1 SGHTA and CDR2 FQGNSA. The CDR3 spans 14 residues. In DNA form, the CDR3 reads TGTGCCAGCAGCTTAAGTAGGAGTTCCTACGAGCAGTACTTC. Residues: CASSLSRSSYEQYF.

The chain recombines TRBV19 with TRBJ1-2; 7 bases map to TRBD1. The V and J ends lost 5 bases and 2 bases, in that order; junction bases with no gene match: 14. CDR3 size: 17 residues. CDR1 is LNHDA and CDR2 is SQIVND in the germline V gene (reference sequence). DNA for the CDR3: TGTGCCAGTAGTGCGGGACAGACACTAAACCTCAACTATGGCTACACCTTC. Residues: CASSAGQTLNLNYGYTF.

V usage is TRBV14 and J usage is TRBJ1-5, with no clear D. The germline gives CDR1 SGHDN, CDR2 FVKESK. V was shortened by 3 bases and J by 5 bases, with 5 bases between the two germline ends. The CDR3 totals 12 residues. CDR3 in amino acids: CASSQGYQPQHF. The CDR3 nucleotides are TGTGCCAGCAGCCAGGGGTATCAGCCCCAGCATTTT. Full variable domain (remainder filled in from reference TRBV14 and TRBJ1-5): EAGVTQFPSHSVIEKGQTVTLRCDPISGHDNLYWYRRVMGKEIKFLLHFVKESKQDESGMPNNRFLAERTGGTYSTLKVQPAELEDSGVYFCASSQGYQPQHFGDGTRLSIL.

This chain connects TRBV19 to TRBJ1-1; D is undetermined. Trimming took off 8 bases at V and 2 bases at J, with 15 bases between the two ends. Germline V gene lookup returns CDR1 LNHDA and CDR2 SQIVND (reference sequence). The CDR3 spans 14 residues. The CDR3 protein is CASGSSRSNTEAFF. The DNA for the CDR3 is TGTGCCAGTGGAAGTAGCCGCAGCAACACTGAAGCTTTCTTT.

The V gene is TRBV18, the J gene TRBJ1-5; D might be TRBD1 (5 bases). CDR1 and CDR2 from the germline V gene are KGHSH and LQKENI. V dropped 3 bases and J dropped 5 bases, with 8 bases sitting between them. CDR3 length: 13 amino acids. CDR3 protein: CASSPDTYQPQHF. The CDR3 DNA is TGTGCCAGCTCACCGGACACCTATCAGCCCCAGCATTTT.

The chain links TRBV18 to TRBJ1-3, with unresolved D. Germline CDR1 reads KGHSH; CDR2 reads LQKENI. The CDR3 has 14 residues. Deletions cut 3 bases from V and 1 base from J, with 7 bases between. This CDR3 reads CASSPVGSGNTIYF. The CDR3 DNA follows: TGTGCCAGCTCACCCGTAGGGTCTGGAAACACCATATATTTT. Based on the CDR3 plus reference TRBV18 and TRBJ1-3, the full variable domain is NAGVMQNPRHLVRRRGQEARLRCSPMKGHSHVYWYRQLPEEGLKFMVYLQKENIIDESGMPKERFSAEFPKEGPSILRIQQVVRGDSAAYFCASSPVGSGNTIYFGEGSWLTVV.

V and J are TRBV14 and TRBJ1-2, with 9 bases identical to TRBD1. The CDR3 consists of 16 residues. Germline-derived CDR1 and CDR2 are SGHDN and FVKESK. V lost 0 bases, J lost 4 bases, and 6 bases stayed unmatched. The CDR3 loop is CASSQDGTGFPYGYTF. For the CDR3, the DNA is TGTGCCAGCAGCCAAGACGGGACAGGGTTCCCCTATGGCTACACCTTC.

V and J are TRBV19 and TRBJ2-3; D is tentatively TRBD1 or TRBD2 (6 bases each). This CDR3 comprises 17 residues. The germline CDR1 and CDR2 sequences are LNHDA and SQIVND (reference sequence). With 5 bases removed from V and 4 bases from J, the gap between germline ends came to 22 bases. DNA of the CDR3: TGTGCCAGTAGTTTCGGGGGCTGGAGCGGCTCTCCAGATACGCAGTATTTT. Translated, it gives CASSFGGWSGSPDTQYF.

The J gene is TRBJ2-1, the V gene TRBV18, with TRBD2 matching over 10 bases. Per the germline V gene, CDR1 is KGHSH and CDR2 is LQKENI. This CDR3 is built from 16 residues. Unmatched junction bases numbered 11, after V lost 6 bases and J lost 6 bases. In nucleotides, the CDR3 is TGTGCCAGCTCCCAATCCGGGACTAGCGCGGGCAATGAGCAGTTCTTC. It is translated as CASSQSGTSAGNEQFF.

The chain joins TRBV2 to TRBJ1-6; D possibly corresponds to TRBD1 (5 bases). The CDR3 is 18 residues long. V lost 4 bases to trimming and J lost 1 base, with 17 bases between them. Germline CDR1 reads SNHLY; CDR2 reads FYNNEI. The CDR3 DNA reads TGTGCCAGCAGTGCGGGCAGGGAATCTGGGTCCTATAATTCACCCCTCCACTTT. It is translated as CASSAGRESGSYNSPLHF.

The chain recombines TRBV28 with TRBJ1-1; the match to TRBD1 covers 8 bases. The CDR3 is made up of 15 amino acids. CDR1 MDHEN and CDR2 SYDVKM come from the germline V gene. Trimming removed 4 bases from V and 5 bases from J; junction bases left unmatched: 9. The CDR3 spells CASSSSDREGTEAFF. CDR3 bases: TGTGCCAGCAGTTCCTCGGACAGGGAGGGGACTGAAGCTTTCTTT.

This chain joins TRBV7-2 and TRBJ2-2, with a tentative D call TRBD1 (5 bases). V was shortened by 5 bases and J by 9 bases, with 10 bases between the two germline ends. CDR3 length equals 12 residues. From germline, CDR1 is SGHTA and CDR2 FQGNSA. This chain's CDR3 is CASSRGRRELFF. CDR3 DNA: TGTGCCAGCAGCAGGGGTCGCCGGGAGCTGTTTTTT.

This chain links TRBV7-7 with TRBJ1-5; no firm D call. CDR3 length: 12 amino acids. The germline V gene has CDR1 SSHAT and CDR2 FNYEAQ (reference sequence). Trimming left V 4 bases short and J 8 bases short, with 9 bases between. Written as DNA, the CDR3 is TGTGCCAGCAGCTCCAGTGTGGAGCCCCAGCATTTT. Its protein is CASSSSVEPQHF. Combining the CDR3 with reference TRBV7-7 and TRBJ1-5 gives the whole variable domain GAGVSQSPRYKVTKRGQDVTLRCDPISSHATLYWYQQALGQGPEFLTYFNYEAQPDKSGLPSDRFSAERPEGSISTLTIQRTEQRDSAMYRCASSSSVEPQHFGDGTRLSIL.

The chain joins TRBV29-1 to TRBJ2-1; D is undetermined. CDR1 and CDR2 from the germline V gene are SQVTM and ANQGSEA. Trimming took 7 bases from V and 10 from J, leaving 23 bases between them. This CDR3 is 14 amino acids long. In DNA, the CDR3 is TGCAGCGGCGTCACGGGCCTAAGTTATGGGGAGCAGTTCTTC. Translation gives CSGVTGLSYGEQFF.

The rearrangement joins TRBV4-1 to TRBJ2-4, with TRBD1 matching over 8 bases. The CDR3 has 17 residues. CDR1 and CDR2 (germline): MGHRA, YSYEKL. V shed 3 bases and J 1 base; nucleotides not matched to a gene: 8. For the CDR3, the DNA is TGCGCCAGCAGCCATAGGACAGGGTTTGAGGCCAAAAACATTCAGTACTTC. This translates into CASSHRTGFEAKNIQYF.

The chain is built from TRBV5-1 and TRBJ2-3, with a possible D match to TRBD2 (7 bases). The germline gives CDR1 SGHRS, CDR2 YFSETQ. Between the trimmed V and J ends, which lost 5 bases and 1 base, there was a span of 20 bases. The CDR3 runs 17 residues. The CDR3 DNA follows: TGCGCCAGCAGACGGGAGGCAATGGGGGCTGGCACAGATACGCAGTATTTT. As protein: CASRREAMGAGTDTQYF.